This TCR beta chain derives from a study of cytomegalovirus exposure and HLA in healthy donors. On the study more broadly: The 95 to 150 validation repertoires, a later analysis reported, used the same platform as the roughly 710 first-cohort repertoires. Findings and limits, study-wide: Diagnosis of cytomegalovirus status made by the classifier reportedly showed high specificity and sensitivity. 164 TCR beta chains were listed as cytomegalovirus-associated.

J was trimmed by 0 bases and V by 7 bases; bases with no gene match: 4. CDR3 length: 13 residues. CDR1 SQVTM and CDR2 ANQGSEA come from the germline V gene. Comments on this clone: Antigen unknown.

Libraries were prepared by immunoSEQ multiplex PCR; TCRdb keeps only in-frame clonotypes and omits some of them. This repertoire shows 67,000 or so clones, roughly 94% found once; its top ten account for roughly 1.4%. Specimen: PBMCs. V is TRBV29-1 and J is TRBJ2-3; 7 positions agree with TRBD1. The sequence was collected from a man between 18 and 29 years old in good health and CMV-seropositive. The CDR3 nucleotides are TGCAGCGCAGGGGGTTCTAGCACAGATACGCAGTATTTT. Translated: CSAGGSSTDTQYF.